This T cell receptor (beta chain) was captured in a study of blood T cells in healthy people across ages. Overall study results and limits: A roughly linear age-dependent decrease characterized TCR beta diversity per million T cells.

A word on this clonotype: The antigen is undetermined. This could be a read error, since a much larger clone is one nucleotide away.

A sample-barcoded 5' primer and a J-beta primer mix were used in a second PCR of about 7 to 12 cycles. TCRdb recomputed calls from the 5' RACE reads with MiXCR, one row per CDR3 protein. The sample has 850,000 or so distinct CDR3 sequences; 29% are singletons. Germline V lookup: CDR1 SEHNR, CDR2 FQNEAQ (reference sequence). CDR3 length: 15 amino acids. Sequences were obtained from blood. This clonotype was sampled from a woman older than 75 in good health. The rearrangement uses TRBV7-9 and TRBJ1-4; possibly TRBD1 for D (5 bases). As DNA, the CDR3 is TGTGCCAGCAGCTTAACGGGGCCTACTAATGAAAAACGGTTTTTT. Translation gives CASSLTGPTNEKRFF.